These T cell receptor beta chains were read from a single sample in a study of cytomegalovirus exposure and HLA in healthy donors. Sequencing used immunoSEQ multiplex PCR; TCRdb keeps in-frame clones, though not all of them. This table has about 160,000 clones, approximately 79% appearing once. The specimen sequenced was PBMCs. These TCRs come from a man aged 35 to 55 in good health and CMV-seronegative. Each CDR3 is given with its conserved first and last residue. Fields, in order: CDR3 length, J gene, D gene, clone size, V gene, CDR3 protein, CDR3 DNA. The D gene is left open where the match is weak. A clone size is listed for some rows: how often the clone was seen (once, few, many), or a class if it is expanded.

9 | TRBJ2-1 | TRBD1 | - | TRBV6-5 | CAILGQGFF | TGTGCCATCCTGGGACAGGGGTTCTTC
15 | TRBJ2-1 | TRBD1 | - | TRBV5-4 | CASSLPATGLGEQFF | TGTGCCAGCAGCTTGCCTGCGACAGGGCTAGGTGAGCAGTTCTTC
13 | TRBJ2-7 | TRBD1 | few | TRBV7-9 | CASSNITDRVLYF | TGTGCCAGCAGCAATATCACAGACAGGGTCCTGTACTTC
15 | TRBJ1-4 | - | - | TRBV4-2 | CASSQDAGKGEKLFF | TGTGCCAGCAGCCAAGATGCGGGGAAGGGGGAAAAACTGTTTTTT
15 | TRBJ1-6 | - | - | TRBV6-6 | CASSRAGLINSPLHF | TGTGCCAGCAGTCGGGCGGGACTGATTAATTCACCCCTCCACTTT
16 | TRBJ1-1 | - | - | TRBV9 | CASSVNPGGRGTEAFF | TGTGCCAGCAGCGTAAATCCCGGCGGGAGGGGCACTGAAGCTTTCTTT
12 | TRBJ2-1 | - | - | TRBV2 | CASFQIYNEQFF | TGTGCCAGCTTCCAGATTTACAATGAGCAGTTCTTC
15 | TRBJ1-5 | TRBD1 | - | TRBV6-5 | CASSWAKGASQPQHF | TGTGCCAGCAGCTGGGCTAAGGGGGCCAGTCAGCCCCAGCATTTT
14 | TRBJ1-6 | - | - | TRBV6-1 | CASMNRADNSPLHF | TGTGCCAGCATGAACAGGGCCGATAATTCACCCCTCCACTTT
15 | TRBJ2-5 | - | - | TRBV7-2 | CASSPPGALQETQYF | TGTGCCAGCAGCCCCCCGGGAGCCCTCCAAGAGACCCAGTACTTC
12 | TRBJ2-3 | TRBD2 | - | TRBV7-9 | CATGGFTDTQYF | TGTGCCACCGGGGGGTTCACAGATACGCAGTATTTT
19 | TRBJ2-7 | - | - | TRBV28 | CASSLSPPWTLAGLYEQYF | TGTGCCAGCAGTTTATCGCCCCCGTGGACCCTAGCCGGACTCTACGAGCAGTACTTC
13 | TRBJ1-5 | - | - | TRBV7-2 | CASSLEGGQPQHF | TGTGCCAGCAGCTTAGAAGGGGGTCAGCCCCAGCATTTT
15 | TRBJ1-5 | - | - | TRBV6-5 | CASSPKGLFNQPQHF | TGTGCCAGCAGTCCCAAGGGGCTTTTCAATCAGCCCCAGCATTTT
17 | TRBJ1-1 | - | - | TRBV6-1 | CASSDRPPGQSNTEAFF | TGTGCCAGCAGTGATAGGCCCCCGGGACAATCGAACACTGAAGCTTTCTTT
18 | TRBJ2-7 | TRBD1 | - | TRBV5-1 | CASSDPGTGGSLGNEQYF | TGCGCCAGCAGCGACCCGGGGACAGGGGGGTCGCTGGGGAACGAGCAGTACTTC
15 | TRBJ1-1 | TRBD1 | - | TRBV12-5 | CASGTQGATRTEAFF | TGTGCTAGTGGGACACAGGGGGCGACGCGGACTGAAGCTTTCTTT